The present TCR beta chain was sequenced within a study of control samples from healthy donors and cancer patients. With 5 bases clipped from V and 3 bases from J, the junction kept 8 bases outside the gene matches. Germline V gene lookup returns CDR1 LGHNT and CDR2 FRNRAP. CDR3 size: 16 residues. Profiling relied on immunoSEQ multiplex PCR, and the TCRdb table lists in-frame clones only, not all of them. There are 170,000 or so clones in the sample; approximately 94% occur only once, and 8.5% lies in the top ten. This rearrangement joins TRBV12-5 to TRBJ1-3; the match to TRBD1 covers 9 bases. The clonotype comes from a woman between 40 and 55 years old in good health. The sample comprised blood. CDR3: CASGQRTGVGGNTIYF. CDR3 DNA: TGTGCTAGTGGTCAAAGGACAGGGGTCGGTGGAAACACCATATATTTT.